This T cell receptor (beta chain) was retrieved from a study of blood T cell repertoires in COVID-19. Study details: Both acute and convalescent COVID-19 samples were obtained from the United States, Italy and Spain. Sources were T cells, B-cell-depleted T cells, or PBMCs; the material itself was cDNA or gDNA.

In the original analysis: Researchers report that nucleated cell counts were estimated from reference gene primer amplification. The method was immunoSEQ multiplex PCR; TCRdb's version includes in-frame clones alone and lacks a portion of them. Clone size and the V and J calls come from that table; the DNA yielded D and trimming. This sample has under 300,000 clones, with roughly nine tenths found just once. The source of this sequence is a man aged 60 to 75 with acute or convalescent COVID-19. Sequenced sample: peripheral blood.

DNA for the CDR3: TGTGCCAGCAGTCGGGACACGTACTACGAGCAGTACTTC. This translates into CASSRDTYYEQYF. The rearrangement joins TRBV12-3 or TRBV12-4 to TRBJ2-7; tentatively, D is TRBD1 (6 bases). This CDR3 contains 13 residues. Trimming pared 5 bases from V and 3 bases from J, leaving 11 bases between.